Sequencing of this TCR beta chain was carried out in a study of blood T cell repertoires in COVID-19. As for the study in general: Acute and convalescent COVID-19 samples came from the United States, Italy and Spain. Sources were T cells, B-cell-depleted T cells, or PBMCs; the material itself was cDNA or gDNA.

This clone has only a few counts. Original processing notes: Amplification with reference gene primers provided the estimates of nucleated cell counts. TCRdb's copy holds only in-frame clones and misses some; the assay was immunoSEQ multiplex PCR. That table gives V, J and clone size, and the DNA gave D and trimming. The table records about 260,000 clones, roughly 86% of them present only once. Germline CDR1 reads LNHDA; CDR2 reads SQIVND (reference sequence). The V gene lost 6 bases and the J gene lost 1 base, with 9 bases spanning the gap. The CDR3 loop spans 13 amino acids. Sequencing input: peripheral blood. The source of this sequence is a human donor in a cohort sampled during active COVID-19. The V and J genes are TRBV19 and TRBJ1-1; D call uncertain. Here the CDR3 DNA reads TGTGCCAGTAGCCTGACACCGAACACTGAAGCTTTCTTT. Translation gives CASSLTPNTEAFF.